This entry concerns a single TCR beta chain. This specimen comes from a study of OX40 agonist ivuxolimab in advanced cancers. Study context: Patients in the trial were receiving intravenous ivuxolimab every 2 weeks, at doses of 0.01 to 10 mg/kg. A male proportion of more than 75% was recorded, with mean age around 55 years and range about 20 to 85.

Sequencing was performed with immunoSEQ multiplex PCR; in TCRdb, only in-frame clones are kept and a portion is missing. The sample carries some 34,000 clones, approximately 80% recorded once. This CDR3 is built from 13 residues. Trimming removed 0 bases at V and 9 bases at J, with 11 bases between. Germline CDR1 SGHVS, CDR2 FNYEAQ. The receptor was derived from an adult with an advanced solid tumor such as melanoma, head and neck, liver or kidney cancer. This chain uses TRBV7-6 with TRBJ2-5; the D gene is possibly TRBD2 (6 bases). This sample comprised CD4+ or CD8+ T cells sorted from blood, obtained in a trial of the OX40 agonist ivuxolimab. Here the CDR3 DNA reads TGTGCCAGCAGCTTAGCGCAACTAGCCGCCCAGTACTTC. It yields the protein CASSLAQLAAQYF.